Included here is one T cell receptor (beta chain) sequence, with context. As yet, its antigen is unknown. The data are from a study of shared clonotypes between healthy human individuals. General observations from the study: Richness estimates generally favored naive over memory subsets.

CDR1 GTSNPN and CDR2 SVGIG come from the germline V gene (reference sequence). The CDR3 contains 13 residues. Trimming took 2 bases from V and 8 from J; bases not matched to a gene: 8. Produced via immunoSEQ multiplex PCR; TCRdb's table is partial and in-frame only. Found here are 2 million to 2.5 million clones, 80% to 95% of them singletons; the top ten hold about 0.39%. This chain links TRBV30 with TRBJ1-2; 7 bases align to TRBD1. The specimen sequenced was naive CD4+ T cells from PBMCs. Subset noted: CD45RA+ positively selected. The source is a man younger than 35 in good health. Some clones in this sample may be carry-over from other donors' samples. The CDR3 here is CAWSLRQGGGYTF. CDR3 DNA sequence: TGTGCCTGGAGTCTACGACAGGGCGGAGGCTACACCTTC.